Presented here are 23 T cell receptor beta chains from one specimen sequenced in a study of CD8 T cells in Susac syndrome. A quantity of about 0.5 to 1 ug RNA underwent reverse transcription using random hexamers. MiXCR, run by TCRdb on the immunoSEQ multiplex PCR reads, gives a single entry per CDR3 protein. This sample has approximately 190,000 distinct CDR3 sequences, with approximately 94% found just once. Sequenced material: CD4+ T cells from PBMCs. The receptor set was obtained from a human donor with Susac syndrome.

The chain recombines TRBV6-1 with TRBJ1-1, with D perhaps matching TRBD1 (5 bases). CDR1 is MNHNS and CDR2 is SASEGT in the germline V gene. Trimming cost V 6 bases and J 0 bases, with 17 bases left between them. The CDR3 totals 16 residues. The CDR3 region has the DNA TGTGCCAGCAGCTCCCCCGGGGCACCTTTGAACACTGAAGCTTTCTTT. Translating gives CASSSPGAPLNTEAFF.

The V call is TRBV27, the J call TRBJ2-7; 10 nucleotides align to TRBD1. V shed 2 bases and J 2 bases; nucleotides not matched to a gene: 3. This CDR3 spans 15 amino acids. Germline loops: CDR1 MNHEY, CDR2 SMNVEV (reference sequence). For the CDR3, the DNA is TGTGCCAGCAGTTTAGGGGACAGGGGAACCTACGAGCAGTACTTC. As protein: CASSLGDRGTYEQYF.

This clonotype was observed at least ten times. This chain connects TRBV4-3 to TRBJ1-6; the match to TRBD1 covers 8 bases. The ends lost 3 bases at V and 8 bases at J; junction bases unmatched: 3. This CDR3 region has 14 residues. CDR1 and CDR2 from the germline V gene are LGHNA and YSLEER. CDR3 bases: TGCGCCAGCAGCCAGCAGACAGGGGATTCACCCCTCCACTTT. Its translation is CASSQQTGDSPLHF.

The chain recombines TRBV12-3 or TRBV12-4 with TRBJ2-1, with 12 nucleotides matching TRBD2. The CDR3 is 16 residues long. With 6 bases clipped from V and 7 bases from J, the junction kept 10 bases outside the gene matches. The DNA of the CDR3 is TGTGCCAGCAGAATGACTAGCGGGGGTCTCCGGAATGAGCAGTTCTTC. As protein: CASRMTSGGLRNEQFF.

The chain couples TRBV7-3 to TRBJ2-3; 8 positions match TRBD2. Germline CDR1 reads SGHTA; CDR2 reads FQGTGA. Trimming removed 6 bases from V and 1 base from J; junction bases left unmatched: 3. The CDR3 sequence is 14 residues long. The CDR3 DNA sequence: TGTGCCAGCAGACAAGCGGGGGGCACAGATACGCAGTATTTT. Translation gives CASRQAGGTDTQYF.

The V and J genes are TRBV12-3 or TRBV12-4 and TRBJ2-5; D may be TRBD2 (5 bases). This CDR3 region has 14 residues. V was shortened by 1 base and J by 1 base, with 7 bases between the two germline ends. The chain's CDR3 is CASSLVSGQETQYF. CDR3 nucleotide sequence: TGTGCCAGCAGTTTAGTGAGCGGCCAAGAGACCCAGTACTTC.

The chain combines TRBV30 with TRBJ1-2; D not resolved. V lost 3 bases, J lost 4 bases, and 3 bases lay in between. CDR1 and CDR2 (germline): GTSNPN, SVGIG (reference sequence). The CDR3 covers 10 residues. The CDR3 sequence is CAWRSYGYTF. CDR3 in DNA: TGTGCCTGGAGGAGCTATGGCTACACCTTC.

The chain combines TRBV30 with TRBJ1-3; TRBD1 might be the D (6 bases). The germline V gene encodes CDR1 GTSNPN and CDR2 SVGIG (reference sequence). The CDR3 has 14 amino acids. Trimming removed 0 bases from V and 2 bases from J, with 8 bases in between. CDR3 region: CAWSVGTPGNTIYF. In nucleotides, the CDR3 is TGTGCCTGGAGTGTAGGGACACCTGGAAACACCATATATTTT.

This rearrangement joins TRBV2 to TRBJ2-1; D call uncertain. The germline V gene has CDR1 SNHLY and CDR2 FYNNEI. The length of the CDR3 is 13 residues. Trimming cost V 4 bases and J 5 bases, with 9 bases left between them. The CDR3 protein is CASSASQNNEQFF. CDR3 DNA: TGTGCCAGCAGTGCTTCGCAAAACAATGAGCAGTTCTTC. The full variable domain, with the rest looked up from reference TRBV2 and TRBJ2-1, is EPEVTQTPSHQVTQMGQEVILRCVPISNHLYFYWYRQILGQKVEFLVSFYNNEISEKSEIFDDQFSVERPDGSNFTLKIRSTKLEDSAMYFCASSASQNNEQFFGPGTRLTVL.

The J gene is TRBJ2-6, the V gene TRBV29-1, with 7 nucleotides matching TRBD1. The V gene end was trimmed by 1 base and the J gene end by 0 bases; junction bases not matched to a gene: 3. Germline CDR1 and CDR2: SQVTM and ANQGSEA. The CDR3 extends over 16 amino acids. This CDR3 reads CSVEGTGDSGANVLTF. The CDR3 DNA sequence: TGCAGCGTTGAAGGGACAGGTGACTCTGGGGCCAACGTCCTGACTTTC. Based on the CDR3 plus reference TRBV29-1 and TRBJ2-6, the full variable domain is SAVISQKPSRDICQRGTSLTIQCQVDSQVTMMFWYRQQPGQSLTLIATANQGSEATYESGFVIDKFPISRPNLTFSTLTVSNMSPEDSSIYLCSVEGTGDSGANVLTFGAGSRLTVL.

The genes are TRBV18 and TRBJ2-3; TRBD2 is a possible D gene (6 bases). This CDR3 is built from 16 residues. V lost 3 bases, J lost 1 base, and 14 bases lay in between. The V gene's germline CDR1 is KGHSH and CDR2 LQKENI. The CDR3 reads CASSPPFGGGTDTQYF. In DNA, the CDR3 is TGTGCCAGCTCACCCCCGTTCGGGGGAGGCACAGATACGCAGTATTTT.

This chain joins TRBV9 and TRBJ2-3; 9 nucleotides agree with TRBD2. Germline CDR1 reads SGDLS; CDR2 reads YYNGEE. The CDR3 consists of 15 residues. V gave up 8 bases and J gave up 3 bases; unmatched junction bases: 10. In DNA form, the CDR3 reads TGTGCCAGACCGACAAAGCGGGGGGCAACAGATACGCAGTATTTT. Its translation is CARPTKRGATDTQYF.

The DNA for the CDR3 is TGTGCCAGCAGCGTCTCCGGGACAGGGGGTTACAATGAGCAGTTCTTC. Translation gives CASSVSGTGGYNEQFF. J is TRBJ2-1 and V is TRBV9; 11 nucleotides align to TRBD1. The junction had 5 bases not matched to a gene; V was cut back by 2 bases and J by 4 bases. Germline V gene data show CDR1 as SGDLS and CDR2 as YYNGEE. CDR3 length: 16 residues.

This clonotype has just a few counts. The CDR3 nucleotides are TGTGCCAAACAGGGAGTAAGTGGAGACAATGAGCAGTTCTTC. It is translated as CAKQGVSGDNEQFF. The chain has TRBV30 and TRBJ2-1; D is perhaps TRBD1 (6 bases). The CDR3 totals 14 residues. The germline gives CDR1 GTSNPN, CDR2 SVGIG (reference sequence). V lost 8 bases, J lost 5 bases, and 19 bases lay in between.

The chain joins TRBV18 to TRBJ2-7, with D possibly being TRBD1 (6 bases). V lost 4 bases and J 3 bases, leaving 10 bases between the germline ends. The CDR3 is 13 amino acids. Germline-derived CDR1 and CDR2 are KGHSH and LQKENI. This CDR3 reads CASSHGQHYEQYF. The CDR3 DNA reads as TGTGCCAGCTCACATGGACAGCACTACGAGCAGTACTTC.

The chain is built from TRBV20-1 and TRBJ2-7; 12 nucleotides match TRBD2. This CDR3 is built from 15 residues. Germline V gene sequence: CDR1 DFQATT, CDR2 SNEGSKA (reference sequence). The V and J ends lost 1 base and 1 base, in that order; junction bases with no gene match: 2. The CDR3 loop reads CSARASGGDSYEQYF. The CDR3 DNA sequence: TGCAGTGCTAGAGCTAGCGGGGGGGATTCCTACGAGCAGTACTTC.

The rearrangement joins TRBV7-2 to TRBJ2-7; D possibly corresponds to TRBD1 (5 bases). The germline V gene encodes CDR1 SGHTA and CDR2 FQGNSA. Trimming cost V 3 bases and J 0 bases, with 9 bases left between them. The CDR3 runs 14 residues. CDR3 nucleotide sequence: TGTGCCAGCAGCTTCCAGGGTAGCTCCTACGAGCAGTACTTC. It specifies CASSFQGSSYEQYF.

V gene TRBV6-6 combines with J gene TRBJ1-2, with 7 positions matching TRBD1. V shed 6 bases, J shed 8 bases, and the junction held 9 bases outside the gene matches. Germline lookup yields CDR1 MNHNY and CDR2 SVGAGI (reference sequence). This CDR3 spans 13 amino acids. Here the CDR3 reads CASSRPGQLGYTF. CDR3 nucleotide sequence: TGTGCCAGCAGCCGACCGGGACAGTTAGGCTACACCTTC.

This clonotype is a singleton in its sample. The chain employs TRBV3-1 and TRBJ1-2; no clear D gene. The CDR3 contains 14 residues. Germline lookup yields CDR1 LGHDT and CDR2 YNNKEL (reference sequence). Trimming pared 1 base from V and 4 bases from J, leaving 10 bases between. CDR3 sequence: CASSQGLPGYGYTF. As DNA, the CDR3 is TGTGCCAGCAGCCAAGGCCTCCCGGGCTATGGCTACACCTTC.

The J gene is TRBJ2-3, the V gene TRBV5-1, with D unclear. There are 13 residues in the CDR3. Germline values: CDR1 SGHRS, CDR2 YFSETQ. Trimming removed 0 bases from V and 4 bases from J, with 6 bases in between. DNA for the CDR3: TGCGCCAGCAGCTTGGTGTTGTCAGATACGCAGTATTTT. Its protein product is CASSLVLSDTQYF.

This chain joins TRBV20-1 and TRBJ1-6; D possibly corresponds to TRBD1 (5 bases). Germline CDR1 and CDR2: DFQATT and SNEGSKA (reference sequence). Trimming took 4 bases from V and 0 from J, leaving 7 bases between them. This CDR3 has 14 residues. Written as DNA, the CDR3 is TGCAGTGCTATACAGGTCTCCTATAATTCACCCCTCCACTTT. It yields the protein CSAIQVSYNSPLHF.

The rearrangement joins TRBV7-8 to TRBJ1-4; D is uncertain. The CDR3 spans 15 residues. Germline assignment: CDR1 SGHVS and CDR2 FQNEAQ. V was trimmed by 5 bases and J by 1 base, leaving 11 bases between them. The CDR3: CASSPKRITNEKLFF. Written as DNA, the CDR3 is TGTGCCAGCAGCCCGAAGCGAATAACTAATGAAAAACTGTTTTTT.

The V gene is TRBV15, the J gene TRBJ2-7; D ambiguous. This CDR3 contains 14 residues. Germline-derived CDR1 and CDR2 are LNHNV and YYDKDF (reference sequence). V lost 5 bases and J lost 2, with 13 bases in between. The CDR3 DNA reads TGTGCCACCAGCCTCCCTATTGTTCCCTACGAGCAGTACTTC. This encodes CATSLPIVPYEQYF.